Shown below are 18 T cell receptor beta chains from a single sample sequenced in a study of OX40 agonist ivuxolimab in advanced cancers. Assay used: immunoSEQ multiplex PCR; TCRdb lists only in-frame clones, some missing. The sample has some 60,000 clones, 85% to 95% seen once. The sequencing here drew on CD4+ or CD8+ T cells sorted from blood, taken in a trial of the OX40 agonist ivuxolimab. All receptors derive from an adult with an advanced solid tumor such as melanoma, head and neck, liver or kidney cancer.

The chain combines TRBV29-1 with TRBJ2-6; D gene uncertain. The CDR3 sequence is 12 residues long. In germline, CDR1 is SQVTM, CDR2 ANQGSEA. With 8 bases removed from V and 1 base from J, the gap between germline ends came to 6 bases. CDR3 region: CSPKSGANVLTF. DNA of the CDR3: TGCAGCCCGAAGTCTGGGGCCAACGTCCTGACTTTC.

CDR3 DNA sequence: TGTGCCAGCAGCGTGCTGGTACAGGGGAATTCACCCCTCCACTTT. It is translated as CASSVLVQGNSPLHF. The gene calls are TRBV5-4 and TRBJ1-6; 7 bases line up with TRBD1. Germline trimming cut 4 bases from V and 7 bases from J; bases unmatched to any gene: 8. The length of the CDR3 is 15 residues. Germline CDR1 reads SGHNT; CDR2 reads YYREEE (reference sequence).

This clone was seen just once. The chain is built from TRBV6-5 and TRBJ1-1; D uncertain. Germline V gives CDR1 MNHEY, CDR2 SVGAGI. The V gene lost 4 bases and the J gene lost 0 bases, with 9 bases spanning the gap. The CDR3 consists of 14 residues. The CDR3 bases are TGTGCCAGCAGTTCCACATGGATGAACACTGAAGCTTTCTTT. It yields the protein CASSSTWMNTEAFF.

The chain recombines TRBV5-1 with TRBJ2-7, with 7 bases aligning to TRBD1. There are 15 residues in the CDR3. The ends lost 3 bases at V and 1 base at J; junction bases unmatched: 7. CDR1 is SGHRS, CDR2 YFSETQ, per germline. The CDR3 spells CASSWFGTASYEQYF. The CDR3 bases are TGCGCCAGCAGCTGGTTCGGGACAGCATCCTACGAGCAGTACTTC.

This CDR3 is CASSELDRVGYNEQFF. CDR3 bases: TGTGCCAGCAGTGAATTGGACAGGGTCGGGTACAATGAGCAGTTCTTC. The chain has TRBV2 and TRBJ2-1; 8 nucleotides align to TRBD1. From germline, CDR1 is SNHLY and CDR2 FYNNEI. The CDR3 is made up of 16 amino acids. The V and J ends lost 2 bases and 4 bases, in that order; junction bases with no gene match: 7.

This clone was counted at least ten times. This chain joins TRBV4-3 and TRBJ2-7, with D uncertain. The CDR3 totals 16 residues. CDR1 and CDR2 from the germline V gene are LGHNA and YSLEER. With 0 bases removed from V and 0 bases from J, the gap between germline ends came to 12 bases. The CDR3 nucleotides read TGCGCCAGCAGCCAAGAAGTAGCTCTGAGCTCCTACGAGCAGTACTTC. Translation: CASSQEVALSSYEQYF.

This rearrangement joins TRBV4-1 to TRBJ2-5; D not certain. The CDR3 is 14 amino acids. The V end was cut by 3 bases, the J end by 2 bases, with 10 bases between. Germline V gene data show CDR1 as MGHRA and CDR2 as YSYEKL. CDR3 sequence: CASSQSGQQETQYF. CDR3 nucleotide sequence: TGCGCCAGCAGCCAGTCGGGCCAACAAGAGACCCAGTACTTC.

This chain uses TRBV11-2 with TRBJ2-5; 8 bases fit TRBD2. Germline CDR1 and CDR2: SGHAT and FQNNGV. The CDR3 loop spans 15 amino acids. Germline trimming cut 0 bases from V and 2 bases from J; bases unmatched to any gene: 2. CDR3 loop: CASSLDSGTQETQYF. CDR3 DNA sequence: TGTGCCAGCAGCTTAGATAGCGGGACTCAAGAGACCCAGTACTTC.

The chain couples TRBV19 to TRBJ2-7, with 10 bases lining up with TRBD2. V shed 3 bases, J shed 4 bases, and the junction held 9 bases outside the gene matches. The CDR3 totals 16 residues. Germline V CDR1 and CDR2: LNHDA, SQIVND (reference sequence). The CDR3 DNA is TGTGCCAGTAGTATTCGAAGGCTAGCGGGAGCGTACGAGCAGTACTTC. It is translated as CASSIRRLAGAYEQYF.

This chain joins TRBV15 and TRBJ1-2, with TRBD1 matching over 8 bases. Per germline, CDR1 LNHNV and CDR2 YYDKDF (reference sequence). With 7 bases clipped from V and 1 base from J, the junction kept 8 bases outside the gene matches. The CDR3 extends over 15 amino acids. The CDR3 region is CATKQGAGFNYGYTF. The CDR3 bases are TGTGCCACCAAGCAGGGGGCAGGTTTTAACTATGGCTACACCTTC.

The chain is built from TRBV15 and TRBJ2-1; possible D gene TRBD2, 6 bases. The CDR3 runs 13 residues. V lost 0 bases and J lost 14, with 14 bases in between. Germline V gives CDR1 LNHNV, CDR2 YYDKDF (reference sequence). CDR3 coding DNA: TGTGCCACCAGCAGAGATAGGAGGGCCGAGGAGTTCTTC. This sequence encodes CATSRDRRAEEFF. The full variable domain, in which reference TRBV15 and TRBJ2-1 provide the parts outside the CDR3, is DAMVIQNPRYQVTQFGKPVTLSCSQTLNHNVMYWYQQKSSQAPKLLFHYYDKDFNNEADTPDNFQSRRPNTSFCFLDIRSPGLGDTAMYLCATSRDRRAEEFFGPGTRLTVL.

The chain uses TRBV19 and TRBJ2-7; D is perhaps TRBD1 (5 bases). CDR1 LNHDA and CDR2 SQIVND come from the germline V gene (reference sequence). V lost 5 bases and J lost 3, with 11 bases in between. The CDR3 spans 13 residues. CDR3 sequence reads: CASSSRVRYEQYF. CDR3 nucleotides: TGTGCCAGTAGTTCCAGGGTTCGCTACGAGCAGTACTTC.

The chain couples TRBV19 to TRBJ2-5; TRBD2 might be the D (5 bases). V was shortened by 2 bases and J by 5 bases, with 12 bases between the two germline ends. The CDR3 consists of 14 residues. Germline V CDR1 and CDR2: LNHDA, SQIVND (reference sequence). The CDR3 DNA sequence: TGTGCCAGTAGTATACTGGGAGTTGGGGAGACCCAGTACTTC. Protein: CASSILGVGETQYF.

This chain links TRBV14 with TRBJ1-2; 8 bases match TRBD1. V dropped 1 base and J dropped 8; count of bases not matched to a gene: 3. The CDR3 is made up of 13 amino acids. CDR1 is SGHDN, CDR2 FVKESK, per germline. DNA of the CDR3: TGTGCCAGCAGCCAAGCCAGGGGGCTCGGCTACACCTTC. This translates into CASSQARGLGYTF.

The V gene is TRBV7-9, the J gene TRBJ2-7; no definite D call. Trimming left V 6 bases short and J 2 bases short, with 11 bases between. The CDR3 length is 13 residues. Germline assignment: CDR1 SEHNR and CDR2 FQNEAQ (reference sequence). CDR3 amino acids: CASSPAGTYEQYF. The CDR3 nucleotides read TGTGCCAGCAGTCCCGCAGGTACCTACGAGCAGTACTTC.

The chain has TRBV4-1 and TRBJ2-7, with TRBD2 identical over 10 bases. The CDR3 consists of 16 residues. Per the germline V gene, CDR1 is MGHRA and CDR2 is YSYEKL. Losses at the gene ends were 0 bases for V and 4 bases for J; bases not matched to a gene: 6. CDR3 DNA sequence: TGCGCCAGCAGCCAAGACCCTAGCGGGAGAGGGTACGAGCAGTACTTC. As protein: CASSQDPSGRGYEQYF.

The gene calls are TRBV5-1 and TRBJ1-1, with TRBD1 matching 7 bases. J was trimmed by 0 bases and V by 1 base; bases with no gene match: 3. The CDR3 is 15 amino acids. Germline V gene lookup returns CDR1 SGHRS and CDR2 YFSETQ. The CDR3 here is CASSLQQGMNTEAFF. DNA of the CDR3: TGCGCCAGCAGCTTGCAACAGGGGATGAACACTGAAGCTTTCTTT.

The chain employs TRBV5-5 and TRBJ1-2; D is unresolved. Between the trimmed V and J ends, which lost 4 bases and 3 bases, there was a span of 22 bases. From germline, CDR1 is SGHKS and CDR2 YYEKEE (reference sequence). The CDR3 extends over 17 amino acids. The DNA for the CDR3 is TGTGCCAGCAGCCCAGGACCCCCTGCGACATACGACTATGGCTACACCTTC. Translated: CASSPGPPATYDYGYTF.